The entry below describes one TCR beta chain. Its cognate antigen is unknown. The data were taken from a study of T cell responses to AZD1222 COVID-19 vaccine. Study outcomes and limitations: At baseline, just five or six AZD1222 recipients tested seropositive. Among the donors, most were white British and more were female, and clonal diversity was possibly underestimated.

The CDR3 loop spans 14 amino acids. CDR1 is SGHNT and CDR2 is YYREEE in the germline V gene (reference sequence). V gave up 0 bases and J gave up 14 bases, with 15 bases separating them. TCRdb keeps only in-frame clones here, not all; method: immunoSEQ multiplex PCR. The table has about 140,000 clones, roughly 91% seen once. The TCR was taken from an adult in good health. The chain combines TRBV5-4 with TRBJ1-6; unclear D gene. Sequences were derived from peripheral blood, sampled on day 0 of AZD1222 vaccination. CDR3 in DNA: TGTGCCAGCAGCTTGGACCGGGGAAGCAAGGCCCTCCACTTT. Translating it yields CASSLDRGSKALHF.